Each of the 5 T cell receptor beta chains below was sequenced from the same sample in a study of OX40 agonist ivuxolimab in advanced cancers. The repertoire was sequenced with immunoSEQ multiplex PCR; TCRdb's copy has only in-frame clones and lacks some. The table includes fewer than 75,000 clones, roughly nine tenths detected once. The source was CD4+ or CD8+ T cells sorted from blood, collected in a trial of the OX40 agonist ivuxolimab. The origin of the receptors is an adult with an advanced solid tumor such as melanoma, head and neck, liver or kidney cancer.

The gene calls are TRBV9 and TRBJ1-3; no reliable D call. This CDR3 has 15 amino acids. V lost 3 bases to trimming and J lost 1 base, with 11 bases between them. Germline CDR1 is SGDLS and CDR2 is YYNGEE. As DNA, the CDR3 is TGTGCCAGCAGCGGGTACTTGCTATCTGGAAACACCATATATTTT. Protein product: CASSGYLLSGNTIYF.

This clone occurred a few times. The V call is TRBV7-8, the J call TRBJ2-3; possible D gene TRBD1, 5 bases. CDR3 length equals 14 residues. Germline V gives CDR1 SGHVS, CDR2 FQNEAQ. The germline V and J ends were trimmed by 5 bases and 6 bases, with 15 bases remaining between them. The chain's CDR3 is CASSGWGARDTQYF. CDR3 nucleotides: TGTGCCAGCAGCGGCTGGGGCGCCCGGGATACGCAGTATTTT.

V gene TRBV5-4 combines with J gene TRBJ1-2; D gene unclear. The CDR3 runs 13 residues. The V gene lost 2 bases and the J gene lost 1 base, with 6 bases spanning the gap. The germline CDR1 and CDR2 sequences are SGHNT and YYREEE (reference sequence). CDR3 DNA sequence: TGTGCCAGCAGCTTCCCTCTTAACTATGGCTACACCTTC. It encodes CASSFPLNYGYTF.

V usage is TRBV30 and J usage is TRBJ1-6; 7 bases are a match to TRBD1. V shed 5 bases and J 9 bases; nucleotides not matched to a gene: 10. Germline V lookup: CDR1 GTSNPN, CDR2 SVGIG (reference sequence). This CDR3 spans 14 amino acids. The CDR3 region is CAWAGTVTSSPLHF. Here the CDR3 DNA reads TGTGCCTGGGCCGGGACAGTGACTAGTTCACCCCTCCACTTT.

The CDR3 region is CASSFSGSTADTQYF. In DNA form, the CDR3 reads TGTGCCAGCAGCTTTAGCGGCTCGACCGCAGATACGCAGTATTTT. The chain has TRBV7-3 and TRBJ2-3, with D perhaps TRBD2 (6 bases). The V end lost 3 bases, the J end lost 4 bases, and 14 bases lay between the germline ends. The CDR3 consists of 15 residues. Per germline, CDR1 SGHTA and CDR2 FQGTGA.